The T cell receptor beta chain under discussion was sequenced for a study of PD-1 blockade in classical Hodgkin lymphoma. Brentuximab vedotin exposure varied, and every patient relapsed after autologous stem cell transplantation. Best overall response was complete response, partial response or progressive disease in these relapsed/refractory classical Hodgkin lymphoma patients. Sequenced by immunoSEQ multiplex PCR; TCRdb stores in-frame clones only, minus some. This repertoire shows roughly 15,000 clones, about four fifths found once; its top ten account for 22%. Regarding the study as a whole: Newly diagnosed and completely responding patients shared comparable baseline diversity. Patients with an early start, nivolumab under 1 year after ASCT, were excluded. Significant TCR diversity gains by C4D1 occurred in CD4+ but not CD8+ cells.

This clone was observed a few times. Its cognate antigen is unknown. Germline V gene data show CDR1 as SGHDN and CDR2 as FVKESK. The CDR3 loop spans 17 amino acids. V lost 3 bases to trimming and J lost 2 bases, with 20 bases between them. The chain is built from TRBV14 and TRBJ2-7; no definite D call. The clonotype comes from a human donor with classical Hodgkin lymphoma. The specimen comprised peripheral blood mononuclear cells (PBMCs), sampled at baseline. This chain's CDR3 is CASSHTHEGRAAYEQYF. CDR3 sequence (DNA): TGTGCCAGCAGCCATACACACGAAGGGCGAGCCGCCTACGAGCAGTACTTC. Using reference TRBV14 and TRBJ2-7 for the parts outside the CDR3, the full variable domain is EAGVTQFPSHSVIEKGQTVTLRCDPISGHDNLYWYRRVMGKEIKFLLHFVKESKQDESGMPNNRFLAERTGGTYSTLKVQPAELEDSGVYFCASSHTHEGRAAYEQYFGPGTRLTVT.